These 14 T cell receptor beta chains were all obtained from the same sample, sequenced in a study of blood T cell repertoires in COVID-19. Sequenced by immunoSEQ multiplex PCR; TCRdb stores in-frame clones only, minus some. This table has roughly 76,000 clones, over 75% appearing once. The sequencing sample was made of peripheral blood. The receptors shown here come from a woman of 80 years or more with active or convalescent COVID-19.

The chain employs TRBV12-3 or TRBV12-4 and TRBJ1-1; the D gene is possibly TRBD1 (6 bases). V dropped 7 bases and J dropped 10 bases, with 13 bases sitting between them. The CDR3 extends over 11 amino acids. This CDR3 reads CASNRGGVAFF. The CDR3 DNA reads TGTGCCAGCAACCGAGGGGGAGTAGCTTTCTTT.

The chain links TRBV19 to TRBJ1-1; D is uncertain. CDR1 and CDR2 from the germline V gene are LNHDA and SQIVND (reference sequence). This CDR3 spans 12 amino acids. V lost 5 bases, J lost 6 bases, and 10 bases lay in between. DNA of the CDR3: TGTGCCAGTAGTCCGCCGGGTCCTGAAGCTTTCTTT. The encoded protein is CASSPPGPEAFF. The variable domain in full, with the rest retrieved from reference TRBV19 and TRBJ1-1, is DGGITQSPKYLFRKEGQNVTLSCEQNLNHDAMYWYRQDPGQGLRLIYYSQIVNDFQKGDIAEGYSVSREKKESFPLTVTSAQKNPTAFYLCASSPPGPEAFFGQGTRLTVV.

CDR3 DNA sequence: TGTGCCTGGACCAGCGGGGGGGCCAGTCGCGGAATAGTGACCCAGTACTTC. It translates to CAWTSGGASRGIVTQYF. The chain combines TRBV30 with TRBJ2-5; 10 bases are shared with TRBD2. CDR3 length equals 17 residues. The germline CDR1 and CDR2 sequences are GTSNPN and SVGIG (reference sequence). V shed 4 bases, J shed 7 bases, and the junction held 18 bases outside the gene matches.

V and J are TRBV6-5 and TRBJ1-5; 8 bases line up with TRBD1. This CDR3 has 13 residues. The germline V gene has CDR1 MNHEY and CDR2 SVGAGI. Germline trimming cut 5 bases from V and 4 bases from J; bases unmatched to any gene: 1. The CDR3 protein is CASSRTGNQPQHF. The CDR3 DNA is TGTGCCAGCAGTCGGACAGGGAATCAGCCCCAGCATTTT.

V and J are TRBV5-8 and TRBJ1-2, with D perhaps TRBD1 (6 bases). This CDR3 is 14 amino acids long. V dropped 6 bases and J dropped 4 bases, with 16 bases sitting between them. Germline assignment: CDR1 SGHTS and CDR2 YDEGEE. The CDR3 loop reads CASILDSPLYGYTF. The CDR3 DNA is TGTGCCAGCATCCTGGACAGCCCCCTCTATGGCTACACCTTC.

In nucleotides, the CDR3 is TGTGCCAGCAGCCGACTCGACGGCTTGGGCAGGGGGCGAACCGGGGAGCTGTTTTTT. It yields the protein CASSRLDGLGRGRTGELFF. This chain uses TRBV3-1 (or the pseudogene TRBV3-2) with TRBJ2-2, with 8 bases fitting TRBD1. V shed 4 bases, J shed 5 bases, and the junction held 18 bases outside the gene matches. The V gene's germline CDR1 is LGHDT and CDR2 YNNKEL (reference sequence). The CDR3 is made up of 19 amino acids.

This clone was counted a few times. The genes are TRBV23-1 and TRBJ2-1, with a tentative D call TRBD1 (6 bases). TRBV23-1 is an ORF for which the function is uncertain. V shed 8 bases and J shed 7 bases, with 21 bases lying between them. The CDR3 loop spans 15 amino acids. The CDR3 sequence: CASAPFSEQGNEQFF. CDR3 sequence (DNA): TGCGCCAGCGCGCCGTTTTCCGAACAGGGTAATGAGCAGTTCTTC.

The CDR3 DNA reads TGTGCCAGCAGCCCTAGGGACAGGGCGGGTTCACCCCTCCACTTT. Amino acid sequence: CASSPRDRAGSPLHF. The chain carries TRBV9 and TRBJ1-6; 9 positions match TRBD1. Germline V gene lookup returns CDR1 SGDLS and CDR2 YYNGEE. This CDR3 is built from 15 residues. V dropped 4 bases and J dropped 9; count of bases not matched to a gene: 8.

The chain couples TRBV2 to TRBJ2-3; D is ambiguous. The CDR3 is made up of 14 amino acids. Germline-derived CDR1 and CDR2 are SNHLY and FYNNEI. V lost 1 base and J lost 1, with 6 bases in between. As DNA, the CDR3 is TGTGCCAGCAGTGAAGGACGGGGCACAGATACGCAGTATTTT. Protein: CASSEGRGTDTQYF. Complete variable domain (other parts from reference TRBV2 and TRBJ2-3): EPEVTQTPSHQVTQMGQEVILRCVPISNHLYFYWYRQILGQKVEFLVSFYNNEISEKSEIFDDQFSVERPDGSNFTLKIRSTKLEDSAMYFCASSEGRGTDTQYFGPGTRLTVL.

This clone has just a few counts. The chain employs TRBV5-1 and TRBJ2-2, with D uncertain. Trimming left V 2 bases short and J 1 base short, with 12 bases between. Germline V lookup: CDR1 SGHRS, CDR2 YFSETQ. The CDR3 length is 16 residues. The CDR3 sequence: CASSLLPLENTGELFF. For the CDR3, the DNA is TGCGCCAGCAGCTTACTCCCCCTCGAGAACACCGGGGAGCTGTTTTTT.

This chain connects TRBV6-5 to TRBJ1-1; D unclear. CDR3 length: 14 amino acids. Looked up from germline, CDR1 is MNHEY and CDR2 is SVGAGI. Trimming took 0 bases from V and 0 from J, leaving 5 bases between them. CDR3 in amino acids: CASSYSPVNTEAFF. CDR3 DNA: TGTGCCAGCAGTTACTCCCCCGTGAACACTGAAGCTTTCTTT.

This chain joins TRBV5-4 and TRBJ1-2, with TRBD1 matching 7 bases. CDR3 length equals 15 residues. V was clipped by 3 bases and J by 0 bases; unmatched bases: 5. Germline loops: CDR1 SGHNT, CDR2 YYREEE (reference sequence). The DNA of the CDR3 is TGTGCCAGCAGCTCTCAGGGGGGAGCTAACTATGGCTACACCTTC. Translation gives CASSSQGGANYGYTF. Full variable domain (missing parts from reference TRBV5-4 and TRBJ1-2): ETGVTQSPTHLIKTRGQQVTLRCSSQSGHNTVSWYQQALGQGPQFIFQYYREEENGRGNFPPRFSGLQFPNYSSELNVNALELDDSALYLCASSSQGGANYGYTFGSGTRLTVV.

The rearrangement joins TRBV29-1 to TRBJ2-3; TRBD1 might be the D (5 bases). The ends were cut back, 7 bases at V and 1 base at J, with 6 bases in the middle. This CDR3 contains 11 residues. Germline V gene lookup returns CDR1 SQVTM and CDR2 ANQGSEA. The CDR3 region is CSARGTDTQYF. In DNA form, the CDR3 reads TGCAGCGCCAGGGGCACAGATACGCAGTATTTT.

This chain links TRBV18 with TRBJ2-1, with D possibly matching TRBD2 (6 bases). Germline CDR1 and CDR2: KGHSH and LQKENI. This CDR3 region has 14 residues. Trimming shortened V by 6 bases and J by 6 bases, and 15 bases separated the two germline ends. CDR3 sequence (DNA): TGTGCCAGCTCCCTCTCTTCGGGGGTCAATGAGCAGTTCTTC. Its protein product is CASSLSSGVNEQFF.